What follows is one TCR beta chain and its context. Antigen specificity is unknown. This entry is derived from a study of OX40 agonist ivuxolimab in advanced cancers. Study as a whole: Each patient was given ivuxolimab into a vein every 2 weeks, at 0.01 to 10 mg/kg. Among those enrolled, mean age was about 60 years (range about 23 to 85) and roughly 84% were male. Study-level results: Expanded clones tended on average to be more numerous among CD8+ T cells than CD4+.

With V trimmed by 0 bases and J by 5 bases, 7 bases remained unmatched. The CDR3 length is 15 residues. Germline assignment: CDR1 SGDLS and CDR2 YYNGEE. The method was immunoSEQ multiplex PCR; TCRdb's version includes in-frame clones alone and lacks a portion of them. The sample has over 25,000 clones, under 80% seen once. The TCR sequence derives from an adult with an advanced solid tumor such as melanoma, head and neck, liver or kidney cancer. The material sequenced was CD4+ or CD8+ T cells sorted from blood, taken in a trial of the OX40 agonist ivuxolimab. The chain has TRBV9 and TRBJ2-7; 8 bases match TRBD1. CDR3 loop: CASSVAAGGADEQYF. The CDR3 nucleotides are TGTGCCAGCAGCGTAGCGGCAGGGGGCGCGGACGAGCAGTACTTC.